This TCR beta chain originates from a study of cytomegalovirus exposure and HLA in healthy donors (dated by TCRdb to the late 2010s). For context, the study as a whole: An earlier analysis of several hundred of the donors reported about 260 Gb of sequence data and approximately 120 million unique TCR beta sequences obtained from 150 million to 200 million T cells. About 320 gigabases of sequencing data and around 87 million unique TCR sequences were included in an early release covering roughly 600 HLA-typed donors. Of the 398 genotyped donors, less than 85% were placed in the genetic ancestry cluster associated with self-reported Caucasian donors. The aim of the study was to test whether cataloging public T cell receptors could identify signatures of past pathogen exposure. Using immunosequencing, the study profiled T cell repertoires from 500 to 800 subjects and related those repertoires to cytomegalovirus serostatus. Besides the first cohort of under 700 subjects, a separate validation cohort made up of 120 different subjects was used. The study combined high-throughput TCR immunosequencing, statistical association of individual TCRs with disease status, and machine learning to predict cytomegalovirus infection status. To study patterns of TCR occurrence, a later analysis re-analyzed previously published TCR beta repertoires from several hundred donors and added high-resolution HLA genotyping. In the later analysis, no new phenotypic data were used to find candidate immune exposures; instead, reliance was placed on TCR beta sequences and their occurrence across donors. To decide whether each TCR beta V gene segment behaved as functional or pseudogenic, an earlier analysis of approximately 620 of the donors relied on high-throughput TCR beta sequencing. Alongside the repertoire data, information on donor age, sex, ethnicity and CMV serostatus was compiled. Genome-wide SNP genotypes for about 60% of the 666 donors were used in a later genetic analysis, which treated that subset as a discovery cohort. All discovery cohort repertoires had been generated using a single sequencing platform. HLA typing covered class I and class II loci at four-digit resolution. The number of donors typed differed by locus, with roughly 620-640 for A, B, C, DRB1 and DQB1, around 500 for DQA1, under 610 for DPA1, and 472 for DPB1. Five DR-DQ haplotypes were handled as single units for association and clustering, since linkage in the cohort was strong. Among about 370 genotyped donors of the cohort, an average of about 220,000 unique TCR beta nucleotide sequences was sequenced per donor, of which 15% to 20% were non-productive. The investigation overall reported the following: According to a later analysis, TCR association rates differed among HLA loci, with DRB1 alleles showing the most associated TCRs and HLA-C alleles showing the fewest. Some IMGT-functional V segments, including TRBV6-2 and TRBV6-3, could not be distinguished by the 87-base-pair reads and were therefore excluded. According to a later analysis, parvovirus B19, influenza, CMV and Epstein-Barr virus appeared linked to several top co-occurrence clusters. Compared with equally common non-associated chains, HLA-associated TCR beta chains in a later analysis were more clonally expanded and had lower generation probabilities. An earlier analysis of 587 of the donors showed that most TCR beta V segments appeared in productive rearrangements either about 90% or about 30% of the time, which broadly matched IMGT annotations. It was suggested by the authors that the approach could potentially be generalized to other disease states and immunological phenotypes. Specific HLA alleles were associated with 15,000 to 20,000 TCR beta sequences at a false discovery rate of 0.05 in a later analysis. A further reported finding was that TCR beta sequences accurately predicted the HLA-A and HLA-B alleles for most subjects in the first cohort. Because HLA typing was unavailable for some donors at each locus, only the typed subset was used in association tests. In this cohort, only TCR beta chains were sequenced, and detectable features were limited by the absence of alpha or paired-chain data. In a later analysis, most CMV-associated TCR beta chains were found to appear HLA-restricted, with HLA associations seemingly driven largely by CMV exposure. CMV serostatus was the only immune exposure information available for the cohort. About 17 rarely observed V segments, including chromosome 9 orphons, were excluded from the earlier analysis of several hundred of the donors because counts were too low. Linkage disequilibrium might explain the correlated functional status among segregating V segments, but an unknown experimental factor could not be excluded. The presence/absence analyses assumed that sequencing depth was roughly uniform across donors, and that assumption may not be true. A later genetic analysis associated a missense DCLRE1C variant with V-gene and J-gene trimming of TCR beta chains, and an independent cohort replicated the association. The study gave a list of under 200 TCR beta chains associated with cytomegalovirus. While some public TCRs were present in many individuals, most TCR sequences turned up only very rarely across donors. A later genetic analysis reported fewer N-insertions in productive TCRs among donors in an Asian-associated ancestry cluster than the roughly 700-donor mean. The classifier was reported to diagnose cytomegalovirus status with high specificity and sensitivity in both the original and validation cohorts. In vitro tests confirmed that a few of the cytomegalovirus-associated TCR beta chains recognize cytomegalovirus antigens. Strong co-occurrence of HLA alleles, especially DR and DQ, made assigning TCR associations to individual alleles difficult. The sequencing pipeline was judged likely to have produced a cluster of highly shared sequence variants as a technical artifact.

The cohort was made up of about 610 healthy bone marrow donors. Cohort members were all nominally healthy when sampled, although unrecorded immune exposures were likely present. The donor tested CMV seropositive, placing the donor among the 290 or so seropositive members of the cohort. Each donor provided a peripheral blood sample, and peripheral blood mononuclear cells were used for TCR beta sequencing. Genomic DNA extraction from the blood cell samples was performed with the Qiagen DNeasy Blood Extraction Kit. Note on this clone: Its recognized antigen is unknown. The sample holds no much larger clone one base away, and base qualities are not on file.

Deletion took 7 bases off V and 0 bases off J, with a span of 13 bases between the germline ends. Per the germline V gene, SGHTA is the CDR1 and FQGNSA is the CDR2. There are 15 amino acids in the CDR3, from cysteine to phenylalanine inclusive. This entry keeps only the CDR3 DNA: 45 bases, framed from base 1. The library was generated by the immunoSEQ multiplex PCR assay. A mixture of 60 forward primers for TCR Vbeta segments and 13 reverse primers for TCR Jbeta segments was used in the multiplex PCR. A multiplex PCR assay on genomic DNA amplified the CDR3 region of rearranged TCR beta genes. The Illumina HiSeq System was used to sequence the amplified TCR beta libraries as 87-base-pair reads. The original pipeline was this. A later analysis tallied 75 million to 95 million unique TCR beta chains across the 650 to 750 repertoires, and some 10 million of those chains were shared by two or more donors. To remove PCR and sequencing errors, raw reads were error-corrected and collapsed into unique sequences using a nearest-neighbor algorithm that merged closely related sequences. Alignment of CDR3 sequences to IMGT reference sequences was used to assign V, D and J gene segments. For a sequence to be retained, at least a six-nucleotide match to both a V gene segment and a J gene segment was required. A rearrangement counted as productive if the CDR3 had no stop codons and remained in frame with V and J, and every other rearrangement counted as non-productive. CDR3 was defined by IMGT convention, running from the second conserved V-encoded cysteine to the conserved J-encoded phenylalanine. The earlier analysis of some 540 of the donors excluded any sequence lacking an unambiguous match to a single V gene segment. In an earlier analysis of 587 of the donors, V segments were called functional above 56.7% productive rearrangements and were called segregating when the between-donor standard deviation exceeded 5%. A statistical classification framework was built for diagnosing cytomegalovirus status from the catalog of TCR beta chain sequences. V and J gene assignment, in a later analysis, came from comparing TCR nucleotide sequences with IMGT/GENE-DB human TR gene sequences. A later analysis assigned CDR3 sequences and most-parsimonious VDJ recombination scenarios with the TCRdist pipeline. In a later analysis, every TCR beta chain was defined by the combination of its CDR3 amino acid sequence and its V-gene family, and reads without a unique V-gene family were dropped. As a way to deal with suspected cross-contamination and a sequencing artifact, a later analysis dropped 592 nucleotide sequences that were highly shared and had low generation probability. A later analysis calculated a clonal expansion index for each public chain from normalized within-repertoire ranks of inferred template counts. In a later analysis, generation probabilities were computed using a VDJ recombination model fitted to out-of-frame rearrangements, and the results were checked against IGoR. In a later analysis, TCR-TCR, TCR-HLA and TCR-CMV co-occurrence was scored with hypergeometric tests, and a repertoire-size bias correction was applied to TCR pairs. To estimate false discovery rates, a later analysis permuted the HLA or CMV assignments 20 times. In a later analysis, co-occurring TCRs were grouped with DBSCAN, and TCRdist sequence similarity was added when clustering was performed within HLA-allele-positive subsets. For co-occurrence clustering, repertoires with fewer than 30,000 or more than 120,000 public chains were excluded, along with five or six repertoires with anomalous nucleotide sharing. TCRdb obtained this table from immuneACCESS and retained in-frame rearrangements with V and J assigned. These tables miss some clones; where compared with another copy, unresolved V genes account for less than half of the shortfall, and the remainder is unexplained. V and J calls and clone size are given by that table; D and trimming were obtained from the DNA. The sample data list 85,000 to 130,000 clones, and roughly 82% of these were observed just once. The ten biggest clones cover under 6.5% of the sample.

Material: PBMCs. The source of this sequence is a woman aged 45-65 years in good health and CMV-seropositive. The chain is made from TRBV7-2 and TRBJ1-5; TRBD1 is a weak D gene call, 5 bases matching. The CDR3 corresponds to CASTVGGVSNQPQHF. The nucleotide sequence reads as follows: TGTGCCAGCACCGTCGGGGGGGTTAGCAATCAGCCCCAGCATTTT. The full variable domain, completed from the reference TRBV7-2 and TRBJ1-5 proteins outside the CDR3, reads GAGVSQSPSNKVTEKGKDVELRCDPISGHTALYWYRQSLGQGLEFLIYFQGNSAPDKSGLPSDRFSAERTGGSVSTLTIQRTQQEDSAVYLCASTVGGVSNQPQHFGDGTRLSIL.